The entry below gives a single T cell receptor beta chain sequence along with its context. Its antigen is not known. This sample stems from a study of graft-versus-host responses after intestinal transplantation. Study in general: Recipients received multivisceral, liver-intestinal, or isolated intestinal transplants. For approximately three years after anti-thymocyte globulin induction, all recipients took tacrolimus and steroids.

Study findings and constraints: Some GvH clones were seen earlier in gut or blood, suggesting intestinal origin.

Some clones are missing from TCRdb's copy, which holds only in-frame ones; the method was immunoSEQ multiplex PCR. The sample lists over 45,000 clones, approximately 92% occurring once. Germline assignment: CDR1 GTSNPN and CDR2 SVGIG (reference sequence). There are 13 residues in the CDR3. The germline V and J ends were trimmed by 1 base and 4 bases, with 10 bases remaining between them. This specimen was PBMCs, taken 786 days after a first intestinal transplant, on the day of a second. The chain links TRBV30 to TRBJ1-1; D is uncertain. The TCR comes from a human patient who received an intestinal transplant, so some T cells may come from the graft donor. The CDR3 reads CAWSGALGTEAFF. In DNA form, the CDR3 reads TGTGCCTGGAGTGGGGCGCTGGGCACTGAAGCTTTCTTT.